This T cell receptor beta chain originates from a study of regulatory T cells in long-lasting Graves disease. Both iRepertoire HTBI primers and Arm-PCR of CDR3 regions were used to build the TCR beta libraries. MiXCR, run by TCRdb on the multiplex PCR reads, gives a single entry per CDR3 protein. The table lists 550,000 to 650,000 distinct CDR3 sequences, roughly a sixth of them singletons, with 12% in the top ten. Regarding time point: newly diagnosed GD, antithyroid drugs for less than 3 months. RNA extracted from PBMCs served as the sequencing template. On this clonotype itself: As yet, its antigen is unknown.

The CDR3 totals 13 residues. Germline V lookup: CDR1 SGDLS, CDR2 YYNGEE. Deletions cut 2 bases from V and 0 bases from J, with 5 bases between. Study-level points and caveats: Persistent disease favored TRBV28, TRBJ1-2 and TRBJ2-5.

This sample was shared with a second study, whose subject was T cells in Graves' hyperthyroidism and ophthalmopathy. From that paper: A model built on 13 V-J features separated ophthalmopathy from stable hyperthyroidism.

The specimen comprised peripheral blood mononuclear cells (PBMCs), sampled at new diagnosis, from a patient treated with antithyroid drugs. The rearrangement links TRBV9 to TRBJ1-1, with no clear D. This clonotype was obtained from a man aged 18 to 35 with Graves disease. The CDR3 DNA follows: TGTGCCAGCAGCGTCTTAATGAACACTGAAGCTTTCTTT. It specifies CASSVLMNTEAFF. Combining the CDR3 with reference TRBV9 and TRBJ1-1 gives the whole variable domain DSGVTQTPKHLITATGQRVTLRCSPRSGDLSVYWYQQSLDQGLQFLIQYYNGEERAKGNILERFSAQQFPDLHSELNLSSLELGDSALYFCASSVLMNTEAFFGQGTRLTVV.